Listed below are T cell receptor beta chains from one sample, sequenced in a study of monozygotic twins with inflammatory bowel disease. TCRdb re-called the 5' RACE reads; every CDR3 protein appears as one record, without DNA. Found here are around 210,000 distinct CDR3 sequences; the top ten clones hold 6% to 9%. Sequenced sample: blood. These receptors were obtained from a human donor with ulcerative colitis or Crohn's disease, or a healthy co-twin of an affected twin (not recorded which). CDR3s include the opening cysteine and the closing phenylalanine or tryptophan.

j_call | cdr3_length | v_call | cdr3_aa
TRBJ1-2 | 14 | TRBV7-2 | CASSLETSNYGYTF
TRBJ2-7 | 13 | TRBV2 | CASSADGSYEQYF
TRBJ2-3 | 18 | TRBV19 | CASSLHRTSGGSGDTQYF
TRBJ2-7 | 13 | TRBV12-3/TRBV12-4 | CASAYLGPYEQYF
TRBJ2-1 | 15 | TRBV7-9 | CASSPWDGGGDEQFF
TRBJ2-3 | 13 | TRBV27 | CASSLSWGDTQYF
TRBJ2-1 | 12 | TRBV5-6 | CASSPLTREQFF
TRBJ2-6 | 20 | TRBV12-3/TRBV12-4 | CASSSGQGLSTPEGANVLTF
TRBJ2-5 | 14 | TRBV5-1 | CASSLDSHQETQYF
TRBJ1-5 | 14 | TRBV13 | CASSPGQSNQPQHF
TRBJ2-3 | 15 | TRBV6-2/TRBV6-3 | CASSLLAQDTDTQYF
TRBJ1-5 | 17 | TRBV19 | CASSVLQGRGGNQPQHF
TRBJ2-3 | 16 | TRBV6-2/TRBV6-3 | CASSYSPRAGTDTQYF
TRBJ2-7 | 17 | TRBV5-5 | CASSLEGTGGVTYEQYF
TRBJ1-1 | 17 | TRBV7-2 | CASSFLSGGTGSTEAFF
TRBJ2-3 | 15 | TRBV7-2 | CASSLVGQNRDTQYF
TRBJ2-2 | 13 | TRBV19 | CASGTFNTGELFF
TRBJ1-5 | 11 | TRBV19 | CAGGEGQPQHF
TRBJ2-3 | 16 | TRBV27 | CASSLRHQTLTDTQYF
TRBJ2-6 | 18 | TRBV28 | CASRGRDRGPSGANVLTF
TRBJ2-3 | 15 | TRBV28 | CASSRTGRSTDTQYF
TRBJ1-2 | 16 | TRBV7-2 | CASSLTGTGDHYGYTF
TRBJ1-5 | 15 | TRBV20-1 | CSAREPGYSNQPQHF
TRBJ2-7 | 13 | TRBV11-2 | CASSPWGQAEQYF
TRBJ2-5 | 14 | TRBV5-1 | CASSFGAGQETQYF